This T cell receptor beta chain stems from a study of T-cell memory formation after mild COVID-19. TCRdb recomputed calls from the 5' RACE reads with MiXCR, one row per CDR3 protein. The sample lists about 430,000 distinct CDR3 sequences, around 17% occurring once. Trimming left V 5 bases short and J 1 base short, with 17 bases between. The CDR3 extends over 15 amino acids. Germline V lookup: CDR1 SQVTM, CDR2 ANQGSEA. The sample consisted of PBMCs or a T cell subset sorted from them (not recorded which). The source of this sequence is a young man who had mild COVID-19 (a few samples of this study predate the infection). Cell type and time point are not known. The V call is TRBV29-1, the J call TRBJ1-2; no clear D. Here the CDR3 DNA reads TGCAGCGTTCGAGAGGCCGCGCTCCTTAACTATGGCTACACCTTC. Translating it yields CSVREAALLNYGYTF.